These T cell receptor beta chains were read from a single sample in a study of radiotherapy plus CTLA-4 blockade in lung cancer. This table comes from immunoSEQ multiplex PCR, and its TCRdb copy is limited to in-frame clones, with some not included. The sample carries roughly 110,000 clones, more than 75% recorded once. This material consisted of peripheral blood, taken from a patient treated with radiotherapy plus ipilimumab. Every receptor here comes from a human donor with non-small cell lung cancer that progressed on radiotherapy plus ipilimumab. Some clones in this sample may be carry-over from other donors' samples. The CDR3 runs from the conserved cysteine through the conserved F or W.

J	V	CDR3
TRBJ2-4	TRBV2	CASSLTGQGYKNIQYF
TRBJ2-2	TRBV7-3	CASSLTAPSNTGELFF
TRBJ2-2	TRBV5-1	CASNDIKGTGELFF
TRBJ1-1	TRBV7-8	CASSRPQGTEAFF
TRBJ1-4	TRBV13	CASSLTGSATNEKLFF
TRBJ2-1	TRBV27	CASSTWRGYNEQFF
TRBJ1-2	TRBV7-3	CASSLRQGGGYTF
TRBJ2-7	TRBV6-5	CASSYHPGLPTYEQYF
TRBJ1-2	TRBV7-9	CASSYQGARGYTF
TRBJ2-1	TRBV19	CASSRRQGAENEQFF
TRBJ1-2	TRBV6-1	CASSASSGSLSYGYTF
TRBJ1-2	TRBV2	CASSERQAYYGYTF
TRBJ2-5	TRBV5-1	CASSTLGTVQETQYF
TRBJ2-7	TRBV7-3	CASSLHPGGTYEQYF
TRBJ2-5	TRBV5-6	CASSLFPPGALQETQYF
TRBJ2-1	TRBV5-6	CASSSGTASWNEQFF
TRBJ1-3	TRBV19	CASSIITGTWGNTIYF
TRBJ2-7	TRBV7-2	CASSPRGSGEQYF
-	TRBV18	CASCQGSSYEQYF
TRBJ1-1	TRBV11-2	CASSLAGGPAFF
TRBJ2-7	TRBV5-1	CASSLVAGGSYEQYF
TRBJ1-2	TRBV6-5	CASSYGTGPDYGYTF
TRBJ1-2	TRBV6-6	CASSRDRGVNYGYTF
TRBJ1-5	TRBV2	CASSEGRGLYQPQHF
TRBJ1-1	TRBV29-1	CTTAYGGNTEAFF
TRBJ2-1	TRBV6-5	CASSRQALTYNEQFF
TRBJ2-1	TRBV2	CASLKSGGISNEQFF
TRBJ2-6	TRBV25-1	CASSESGGRSGANVLTF
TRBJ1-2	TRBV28	CASSRAANYGYTF
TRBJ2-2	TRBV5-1	CASSFLQGNTGELFF
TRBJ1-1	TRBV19	CASSDYESTEAFF
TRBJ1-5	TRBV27	CASSFSGEANQPQHF
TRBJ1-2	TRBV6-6	CASSYSTWGSDYGYTF
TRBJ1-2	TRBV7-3	CASSLTGQDHGYTF
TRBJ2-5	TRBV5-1	CASSQRSGETQYF
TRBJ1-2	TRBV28	CATGLYDGYTF
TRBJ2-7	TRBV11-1	CASSSTRTSSYEQYF
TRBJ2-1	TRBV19	CASSTPRVYNEQFF
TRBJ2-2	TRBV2	CASSEVRVVNTGELFF
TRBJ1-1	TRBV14	CASSHQENTEAFF
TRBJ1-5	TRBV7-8	CASSLEGFSNQPQHF
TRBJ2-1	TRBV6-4	CASSEDSYNEQFF
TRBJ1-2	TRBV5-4	CASSLGGGYTF
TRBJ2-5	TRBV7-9	CASSPRFTSKETQYF
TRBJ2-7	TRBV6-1	CASSENLIAGYEQYF